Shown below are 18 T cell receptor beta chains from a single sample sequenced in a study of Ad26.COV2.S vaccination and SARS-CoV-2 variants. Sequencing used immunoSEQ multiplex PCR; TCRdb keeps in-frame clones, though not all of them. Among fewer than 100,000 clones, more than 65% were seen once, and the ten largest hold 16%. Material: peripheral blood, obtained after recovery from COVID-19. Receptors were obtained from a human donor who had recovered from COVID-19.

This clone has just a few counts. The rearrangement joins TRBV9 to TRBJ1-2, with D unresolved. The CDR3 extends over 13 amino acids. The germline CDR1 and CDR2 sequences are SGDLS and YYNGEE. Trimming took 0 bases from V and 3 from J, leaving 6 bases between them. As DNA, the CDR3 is TGTGCCAGCAGCGTAGGGGGTGACTATGGCTACACCTTC. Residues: CASSVGGDYGYTF.

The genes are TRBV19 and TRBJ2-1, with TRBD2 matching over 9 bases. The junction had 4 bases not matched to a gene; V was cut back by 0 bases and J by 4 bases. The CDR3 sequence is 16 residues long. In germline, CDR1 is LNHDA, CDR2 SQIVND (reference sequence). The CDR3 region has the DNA TGTGCCAGTAGTATAGAATTCCTAGCGGGATACAATGAGCAGTTCTTC. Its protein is CASSIEFLAGYNEQFF. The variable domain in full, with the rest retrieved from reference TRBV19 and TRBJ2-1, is DGGITQSPKYLFRKEGQNVTLSCEQNLNHDAMYWYRQDPGQGLRLIYYSQIVNDFQKGDIAEGYSVSREKKESFPLTVTSAQKNPTAFYLCASSIEFLAGYNEQFFGPGTRLTVL.

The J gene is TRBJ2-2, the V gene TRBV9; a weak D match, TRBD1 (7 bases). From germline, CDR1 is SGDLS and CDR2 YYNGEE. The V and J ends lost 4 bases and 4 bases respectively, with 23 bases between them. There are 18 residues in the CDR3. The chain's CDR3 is CASSNPSRTGGITGELFF. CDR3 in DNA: TGTGCCAGCAGCAACCCAAGCCGGACAGGCGGGATCACCGGGGAGCTGTTTTTT.

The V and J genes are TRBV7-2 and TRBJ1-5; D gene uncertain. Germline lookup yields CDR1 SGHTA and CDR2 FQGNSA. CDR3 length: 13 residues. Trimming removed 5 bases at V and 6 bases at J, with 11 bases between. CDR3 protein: CASSGWVGQPQHF. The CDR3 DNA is TGTGCCAGCAGCGGTTGGGTGGGTCAGCCCCAGCATTTT.

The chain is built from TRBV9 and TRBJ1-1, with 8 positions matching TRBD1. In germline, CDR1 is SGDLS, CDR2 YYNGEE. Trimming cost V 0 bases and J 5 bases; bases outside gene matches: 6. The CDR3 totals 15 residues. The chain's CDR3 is CASSVVDRGRTEAFF. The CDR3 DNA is TGTGCCAGCAGCGTAGTCGACAGGGGACGGACTGAAGCTTTCTTT.

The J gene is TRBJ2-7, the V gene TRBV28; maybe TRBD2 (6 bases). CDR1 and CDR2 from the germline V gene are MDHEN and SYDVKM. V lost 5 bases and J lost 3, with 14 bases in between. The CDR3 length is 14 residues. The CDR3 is CASSPPAGIYEQYF. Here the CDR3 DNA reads TGTGCCAGCAGTCCCCCCGCGGGGATCTACGAGCAGTACTTC. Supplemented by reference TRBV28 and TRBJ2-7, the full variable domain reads DVKVTQSSRYLVKRTGEKVFLECVQDMDHENMFWYRQDPGLGLRLIYFSYDVKMKEKGDIPEGYSVSREKKERFSLILESASTNQTSMYLCASSPPAGIYEQYFGPGTRLTVT.

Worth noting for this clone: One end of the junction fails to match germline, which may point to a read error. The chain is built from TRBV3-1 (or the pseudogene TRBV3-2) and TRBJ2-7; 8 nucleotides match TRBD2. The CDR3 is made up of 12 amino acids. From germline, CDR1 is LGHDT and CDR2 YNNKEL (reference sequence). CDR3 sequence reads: CASSQVSGEADF. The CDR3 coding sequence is TGTGCCAGCAGCCAAGTTAGCGGGGAGGCGGACTTC.

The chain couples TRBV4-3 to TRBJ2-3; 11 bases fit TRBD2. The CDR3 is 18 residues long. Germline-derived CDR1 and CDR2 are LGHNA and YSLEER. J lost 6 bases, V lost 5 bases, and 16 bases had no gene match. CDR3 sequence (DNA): TGCGCCAGCAGCTATCTAGCGGGAGGCCCTGGAGGTGGTGATACGCAGTATTTT. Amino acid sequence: CASSYLAGGPGGGDTQYF.

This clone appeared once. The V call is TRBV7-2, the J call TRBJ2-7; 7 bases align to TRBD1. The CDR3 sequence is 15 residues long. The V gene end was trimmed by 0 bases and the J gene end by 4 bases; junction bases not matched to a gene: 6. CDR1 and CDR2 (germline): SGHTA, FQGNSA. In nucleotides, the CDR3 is TGTGCCAGCAGCTTAGCGGTGACAGGGCTTTACGAGCAGTACTTC. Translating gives CASSLAVTGLYEQYF.

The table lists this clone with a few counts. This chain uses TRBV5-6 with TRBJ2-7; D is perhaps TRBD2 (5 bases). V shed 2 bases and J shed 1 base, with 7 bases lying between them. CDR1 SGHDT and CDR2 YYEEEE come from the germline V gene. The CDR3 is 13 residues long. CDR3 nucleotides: TGTGCCAGCAGCTTCGGGGTTTCCTACGAGCAGTACTTC. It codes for CASSFGVSYEQYF. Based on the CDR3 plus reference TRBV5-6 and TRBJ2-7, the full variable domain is DAGVTQSPTHLIKTRGQQVTLRCSPKSGHDTVSWYQQALGQGPQFIFQYYEEEERQRGNFPDRFSGHQFPNYSSELNVNALLLGDSALYLCASSFGVSYEQYFGPGTRLTVT.

The DNA for the CDR3 is TGTGCCACCAGCAGAGGTCTAGATGTCAGTCGGTCAGGGGTCTATGGCTACACCTTC. It yields the protein CATSRGLDVSRSGVYGYTF. The rearrangement uses TRBV15 and TRBJ1-2; the D gene is possibly TRBD1 (6 bases). There are 19 residues in the CDR3. Per the germline V gene, CDR1 is LNHNV and CDR2 is YYDKDF (reference sequence). V was clipped by 1 base and J by 4 bases, with 25 bases between them. Full variable domain (outside the CDR3, taken from reference TRBV15 and TRBJ1-2): DAMVIQNPRYQVTQFGKPVTLSCSQTLNHNVMYWYQQKSSQAPKLLFHYYDKDFNNEADTPDNFQSRRPNTSFCFLDIRSPGLGDTAMYLCATSRGLDVSRSGVYGYTFGSGTRLTVV.

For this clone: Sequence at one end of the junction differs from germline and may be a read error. The CDR3 DNA follows: TGTGCCAGCAGCAAGGGTGTTAGGGAGACTCAGTACTTC. Protein product: CASSKGVRETQYF. This chain joins TRBV11-2 and TRBJ2-5; a possible D gene is TRBD2 (5 bases). CDR1 and CDR2 from the germline V gene are SGHAT and FQNNGV. The CDR3 consists of 13 residues.

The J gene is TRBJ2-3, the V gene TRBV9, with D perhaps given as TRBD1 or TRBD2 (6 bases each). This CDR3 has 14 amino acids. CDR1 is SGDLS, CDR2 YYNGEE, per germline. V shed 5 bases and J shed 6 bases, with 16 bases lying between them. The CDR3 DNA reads TGTGCCAGCAGGGGGATGGGGGGCCCCGATACGCAGTATTTT. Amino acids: CASRGMGGPDTQYF.

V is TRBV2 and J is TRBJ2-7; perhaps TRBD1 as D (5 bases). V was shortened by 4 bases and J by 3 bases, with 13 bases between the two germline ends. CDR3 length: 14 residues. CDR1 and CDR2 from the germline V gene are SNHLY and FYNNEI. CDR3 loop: CASSGGVLDYEQYF. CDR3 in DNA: TGTGCCAGCAGTGGGGGCGTTTTAGACTACGAGCAGTACTTC.

CDR3 amino acids: CASSFPRPSGARRTNEKLFF. CDR3 DNA sequence: TGTGCCAGCAGTTTCCCCCGCCCGTCAGGGGCCCGACGGACTAATGAAAAACTGTTTTTT. The chain is built from TRBV28 and TRBJ1-4; D is possibly TRBD1 (6 bases). This CDR3 is 20 amino acids long. CDR1 is MDHEN and CDR2 is SYDVKM in the germline V gene. Trimming shortened V by 3 bases and J by 2 bases, and 25 bases separated the two germline ends.

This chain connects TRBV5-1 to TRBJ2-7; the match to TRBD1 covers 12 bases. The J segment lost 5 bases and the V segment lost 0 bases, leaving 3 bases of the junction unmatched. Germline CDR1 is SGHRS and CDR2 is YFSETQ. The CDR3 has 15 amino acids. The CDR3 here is CASSLAGTGGHEQYF. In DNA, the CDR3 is TGCGCCAGCAGCTTGGCCGGGACAGGGGGCCACGAGCAGTACTTC.

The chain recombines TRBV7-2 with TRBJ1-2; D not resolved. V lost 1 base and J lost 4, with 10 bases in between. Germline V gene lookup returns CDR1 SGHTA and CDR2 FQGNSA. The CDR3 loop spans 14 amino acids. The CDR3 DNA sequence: TGTGCCAGCAGCTTAGGCAACACCGGCTATGGCTACACCTTC. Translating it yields CASSLGNTGYGYTF.

The DNA of the CDR3 is TGTGCCAGCCGCGGGACAGGGGGTGGCTACACCTTC. Translating gives CASRGTGGGYTF. V and J are TRBV25-1 and TRBJ1-2, with 11 bases lining up with TRBD1. The length of the CDR3 is 12 residues. The trim removed 8 bases at V and 7 bases at J, leaving 3 bases unmatched. The V gene's germline CDR1 is MGHDK and CDR2 SYGVNS.